This T cell receptor beta chain was profiled in a study of cytomegalovirus exposure and HLA in healthy donors. Here immunoSEQ multiplex PCR was the method, and the copy in TCRdb shows in-frame clones only, minus some. The table lists over 200,000 clones, 90% of them singletons. Overall study results and limits: In vitro experiments confirmed that three CMV-associated chains were specific for CMV antigens.

Remarks on this clone: What it binds is unknown.

Germline CDR1 is SGHAT and CDR2 is FQNNGV. V dropped 0 bases and J dropped 3; count of bases not matched to a gene: 3. This CDR3 has 16 residues. The genes are TRBV11-2 and TRBJ2-1; 9 bases agree with TRBD2. The sample consisted of PBMCs. The sequence derives from a woman younger than 45 in good health and CMV-seronegative. The CDR3 here is CASSLDLAGVYNEQFF. The CDR3 DNA sequence: TGTGCCAGCAGCTTAGATTTAGCGGGAGTCTACAATGAGCAGTTCTTC.